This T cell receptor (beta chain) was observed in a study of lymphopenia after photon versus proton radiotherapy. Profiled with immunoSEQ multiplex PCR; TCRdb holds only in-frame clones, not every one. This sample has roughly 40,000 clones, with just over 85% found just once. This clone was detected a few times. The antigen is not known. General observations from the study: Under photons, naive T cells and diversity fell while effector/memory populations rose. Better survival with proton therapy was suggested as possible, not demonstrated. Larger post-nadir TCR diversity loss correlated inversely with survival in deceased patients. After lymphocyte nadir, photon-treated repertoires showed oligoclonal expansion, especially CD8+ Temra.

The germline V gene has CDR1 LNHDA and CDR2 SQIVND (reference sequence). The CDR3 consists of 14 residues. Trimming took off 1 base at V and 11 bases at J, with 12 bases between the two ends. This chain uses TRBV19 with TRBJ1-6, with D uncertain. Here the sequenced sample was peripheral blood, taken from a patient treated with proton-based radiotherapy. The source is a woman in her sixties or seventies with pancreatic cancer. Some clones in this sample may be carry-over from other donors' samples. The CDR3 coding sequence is TGTGCCAGTAGTATAGTGGTCTGGGGTCCACCCCTCCACTTT. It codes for CASSIVVWGPPLHF.